A single sample is the source of the 14 T cell receptor beta chains below, sequenced in a study of blood T cell repertoires in COVID-19. Sequencing used immunoSEQ multiplex PCR; TCRdb keeps in-frame clones, though not all of them. Among 150,000 to 250,000 clones listed, 94% were seen once. The sequencing input was peripheral blood. Receptors were obtained from a man aged 30-40 years with COVID-19, enrolled during active disease.

The V call is TRBV7-3, the J call TRBJ1-6, with 8 nucleotides matching TRBD1. Germline CDR1 is SGHTA and CDR2 is FQGTGA. This CDR3 spans 14 amino acids. V lost 3 bases and J lost 7; bases outside the gene matches: 2. The CDR3 DNA is TGTGCCAGCAGCTTGGGACAGGAAAATTCACCCCTCCACTTT. Protein: CASSLGQENSPLHF. Using reference TRBV7-3 and TRBJ1-6 for the parts outside the CDR3, the full variable domain is GAGVSQTPSNKVTEKGKYVELRCDPISGHTALYWYRQSLGQGPEFLIYFQGTGAADDSGLPNDRFFAVRPEGSVSTLKIQRTERGDSAVYLCASSLGQENSPLHFGNGTRLTVT.

This rearrangement joins TRBV9 to TRBJ1-5, with 7 bases matching TRBD1. This CDR3 comprises 15 residues. The junction had 9 bases not matched to a gene; V was cut back by 0 bases and J by 9 bases. CDR1 and CDR2 from the germline V gene are SGDLS and YYNGEE. In nucleotides, the CDR3 is TGTGCCAGCAGCGTAGAGGGACAGTCTTTATCGCCCCAGCATTTT. It specifies CASSVEGQSLSPQHF.

The rearrangement uses TRBV7-3 and TRBJ1-1; 8 nucleotides align to TRBD1. The CDR3 has 15 residues. V was pared by 5 bases and J by 3 bases, with 8 bases of the junction left unmatched. Germline CDR1 and CDR2: SGHTA and FQGTGA. CDR3 in DNA: TGTGCCAGCAGCCGGGAGACAGGGGTCTACACTGAAGCTTTCTTT. Translation gives CASSRETGVYTEAFF.

The J gene is TRBJ2-3, the V gene TRBV18; 9 nucleotides agree with TRBD1. V lost 4 bases to trimming and J lost 7 bases; unmatched junction nucleotides: 9. Germline CDR1 KGHSH, CDR2 LQKENI. The CDR3 consists of 15 residues. CDR3 residues: CASSRTGGTPHTQYF. In DNA form, the CDR3 reads TGTGCCAGCTCACGTACAGGGGGCACCCCACATACGCAGTATTTT.

This clone is a singleton in its sample. The V call is TRBV5-4, the J call TRBJ1-1; tentative D call: TRBD1 (6 bases). CDR1 is SGHNT, CDR2 YYREEE, per germline (reference sequence). The CDR3 covers 15 residues. With 0 bases removed from V and 1 base from J, the gap between germline ends came to 10 bases. The CDR3 DNA follows: TGTGCCAGCAGCTTGGCGGGGGGCCAGAACACTGAAGCTTTCTTT. Translated: CASSLAGGQNTEAFF.

The V and J genes are TRBV24-1 and TRBJ1-2, with D possibly being TRBD1 (5 bases). The V end was cut by 1 base, the J end by 7 bases, with 12 bases between. The CDR3 length is 14 residues. Germline V gives CDR1 KGHDR, CDR2 SFDVKD. CDR3 nucleotide sequence: TGTGCCACCAGTGATTTAAAAGGTAGGGGTGGCTACACCTTC. Amino acid sequence: CATSDLKGRGGYTF.

This chain connects TRBV5-6 to TRBJ2-1; D unclear. V was cut by 0 bases and J by 5 bases, with 9 bases left in between. The CDR3 sequence is 14 residues long. From germline, CDR1 is SGHDT and CDR2 YYEEEE. For the CDR3, the DNA is TGTGCCAGCAGCTTGGCACTTAGCCACAATGAGCAGTTCTTC. The encoded protein is CASSLALSHNEQFF.

This sequence joins TRBV18 and TRBJ2-5; 8 bases agree with TRBD1. Germline V lookup: CDR1 KGHSH, CDR2 LQKENI. This CDR3 contains 14 residues. After removal of 1 base from V and 4 bases from J, the junction contained 2 bases not matched to a gene. CDR3 DNA sequence: TGTGCCAGCTCACCACTACAGGGGGGAGAGACCCAGTACTTC. Translating it yields CASSPLQGGETQYF.

This chain joins TRBV18 and TRBJ2-1; 7 nucleotides align to TRBD1. There are 16 residues in the CDR3. The germline CDR1 and CDR2 sequences are KGHSH and LQKENI. V was clipped by 3 bases and J by 0 bases; unmatched bases: 5. The CDR3: CASSPMTGSSYNEQFF. The CDR3 nucleotides read TGTGCCAGCTCACCTATGACAGGGAGCTCCTACAATGAGCAGTTCTTC.

V gene TRBV5-1 combines with J gene TRBJ1-2; 10 nucleotides agree with TRBD1. There are 15 residues in the CDR3. Unmatched junction bases numbered 9, after V lost 4 bases and J lost 6 bases. The germline CDR1 and CDR2 sequences are SGHRS and YFSETQ. CDR3 sequence reads: CASSPSGTGAHGYTF. Here the CDR3 DNA reads TGCGCCAGCAGCCCCTCCGGGACAGGGGCACATGGCTACACCTTC. Looking up the rest from reference TRBV5-1 and TRBJ1-2 gives the full variable domain: KAGVTQTPRYLIKTRGQQVTLSCSPISGHRSVSWYQQTPGQGLQFLFEYFSETQRNKGNFPGRFSGRQFSNSRSEMNVSTLELGDSALYLCASSPSGTGAHGYTFGSGTRLTVV.

This rearrangement joins TRBV28 to TRBJ2-5; the match to TRBD2 covers 10 bases. V gave up 10 bases and J gave up 4 bases; unmatched junction bases: 9. The germline V gene has CDR1 MDHEN and CDR2 SYDVKM. The CDR3 is 14 amino acids. CDR3 region: CATKSGGAAETQYF. The CDR3 nucleotides are TGTGCCACCAAAAGCGGGGGGGCCGCAGAGACCCAGTACTTC.

This chain joins TRBV7-3 and TRBJ2-5; maybe TRBD2 (6 bases). The CDR3 covers 15 residues. Germline values: CDR1 SGHTA, CDR2 FQGTGA. Trimming shortened V by 1 base and J by 5 bases, and 14 bases separated the two germline ends. CDR3 DNA sequence: TGTGCCAGCAGCTTAATAGCGGCGGGGAGGGAGACCCAGTACTTC. This gives the protein CASSLIAAGRETQYF.

The rearrangement uses TRBV5-1 and TRBJ1-6; 7 bases agree with TRBD1. The CDR3 spans 14 residues. Trimming cost V 4 bases and J 10 bases; bases outside gene matches: 8. Germline loops: CDR1 SGHRS, CDR2 YFSETQ. CDR3 in amino acids: CASSPGQVESPLHF. The DNA for the CDR3 is TGCGCCAGCAGCCCTGGACAGGTTGAATCACCCCTCCACTTT.

CDR3 nucleotides: TGTGCCATCAGTGAGTTCAGCGAGGCTGGGGCCAACGTCCTGACTTTC. Translation: CAISEFSEAGANVLTF. This chain joins TRBV10-3 and TRBJ2-6; D remains ambiguous. The CDR3 contains 16 residues. V lost 1 base, J lost 2 bases, and 9 bases lay in between. Germline V lookup: CDR1 ENHRY, CDR2 SYGVKD.